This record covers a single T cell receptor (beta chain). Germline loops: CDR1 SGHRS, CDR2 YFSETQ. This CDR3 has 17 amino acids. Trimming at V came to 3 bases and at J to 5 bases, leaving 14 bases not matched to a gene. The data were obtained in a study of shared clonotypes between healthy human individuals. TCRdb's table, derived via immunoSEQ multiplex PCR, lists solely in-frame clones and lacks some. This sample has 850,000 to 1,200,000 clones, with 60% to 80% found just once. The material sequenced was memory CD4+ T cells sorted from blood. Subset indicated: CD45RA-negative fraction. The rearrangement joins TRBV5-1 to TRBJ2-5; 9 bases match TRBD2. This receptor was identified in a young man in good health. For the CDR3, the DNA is TGCGCCAGCAGCTCTCTGTTCTTGCGGGGGGGCAAGGAGACCCAGTACTTC. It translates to CASSSLFLRGGKETQYF.